This is a list of T cell receptor beta chains from one sample in a study of shared clonotypes between healthy human individuals. TCRdb's copy holds only in-frame clones and misses some; the assay was immunoSEQ multiplex PCR. The sample includes more than 400,000 clones, 90% to 96% of them seen just once. Sequenced input: naive CD4+ T cells sorted from blood. These receptors originate from a young woman in good health. Both conserved end residues are part of each CDR3. The D gene is left open where the match is weak. Expanded clones get a size class; other rows say once, few or many, or leave the size out.

TRBV19,TRBD1,NA,TRBJ2-1,TGTGCCAGTAGTATTAATATGCGTACAGGGGACTACAATGAGCAGTTCTTC,CASSINMRTGDYNEQFF
TRBV27,TRBD2,once,TRBJ2-7,TGTGCCAGCAGTTTCGCTCGGACTAGCGGGAGGATCTACGAGCAGTACTTC,CASSFARTSGRIYEQYF
TRBV6-6,TRBD2,NA,TRBJ2-7,TGTGCCAGCAGTTACTCAGCGGGAGAGGGCGAGCAGTACTTC,CASSYSAGEGEQYF
TRBV15,NA,NA,TRBJ1-2,TGTGCCACCAGCGGTCGAGTGGAGGGGACCTATGGCTACACCTTC,CATSGRVEGTYGYTF
TRBV2,TRBD1,NA,TRBJ1-5,TGTGCCAGCACTATAGAGACAGGGGTGAGTCAGCCCCAGCATTTT,CASTIETGVSQPQHF
TRBV4-1,NA,NA,TRBJ1-3,TGCGCCAGCAGCCAAGTGGCGACCATACAGGGTCCTGGAAACACCATATATTTT,CASSQVATIQGPGNTIYF
TRBV18,TRBD2,NA,TRBJ2-1,TGTGCCAGCTCACCACGACACGGAGCGGGGAGCTCCTACAATGAGCAGTTCTTC,CASSPRHGAGSSYNEQFF
TRBV7-8,TRBD2,NA,TRBJ2-1,TGTGCCAGCAGCTCAGCGAGTAGCGGGAGGGGTGGTGAGCAGTTCTTC,CASSSASSGRGGEQFF
TRBV6-5,NA,NA,TRBJ2-1,TGTGCCAGCAGTTACGGGATTTACAATGAGCAGTTCTTC,CASSYGIYNEQFF
TRBV9,NA,once,TRBJ1-5,TGTGCCAGCAGCGGCGGGACATCCAATCAGCCCCAGCATTTT,CASSGGTSNQPQHF
TRBV28,TRBD1,few,TRBJ1-5,TGTGCCAGCAAGACAGGGGCGGGTCAGCCCCAGCATTTT,CASKTGAGQPQHF